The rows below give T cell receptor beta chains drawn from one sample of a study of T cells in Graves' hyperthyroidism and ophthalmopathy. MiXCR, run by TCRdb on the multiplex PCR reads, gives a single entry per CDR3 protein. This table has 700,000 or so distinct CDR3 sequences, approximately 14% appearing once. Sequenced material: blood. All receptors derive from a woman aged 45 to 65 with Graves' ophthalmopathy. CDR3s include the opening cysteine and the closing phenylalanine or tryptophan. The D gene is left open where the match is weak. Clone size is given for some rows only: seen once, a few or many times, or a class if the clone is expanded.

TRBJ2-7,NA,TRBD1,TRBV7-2,TGTGCCAGTAGCAAAGCCAACAGGGGACAAAATACCTACGAGCAGTACTTC,CASSKANRGQNTYEQYF
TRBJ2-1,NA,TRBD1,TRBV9,TGTGCCAGCAGCGTCCAGGGGGACAATGAGCAGTTCTTC,CASSVQGDNEQFF
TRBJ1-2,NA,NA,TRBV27,TGTGCCAGCAGTACCGGACAGCACTATGGCTACACCTTC,CASSTGQHYGYTF
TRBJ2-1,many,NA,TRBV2,TGTGCCAGCAGGGGGGCTGAGCAGTTCTTC,CASRGAEQFF
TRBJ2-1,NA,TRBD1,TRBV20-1,TGCAGTGCTAGAGATCGGAGGACAGGTTACAATGAGCAGTTCTTC,CSARDRRTGYNEQFF
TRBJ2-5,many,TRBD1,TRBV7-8,TGTGCCAGCAGCTTAAAGGACAGGGGGCTGGAGACCCAGTACTTC,CASSLKDRGLETQYF
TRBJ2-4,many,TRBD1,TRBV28,TGTGCCAGCAGCCGAGGACAGGGTGGAGACATTCAGTACTTC,CASSRGQGGDIQYF
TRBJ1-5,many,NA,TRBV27,TGTGCCAGCAGTTTACTAAGTTATAGCAATCAGCCCCAGCATTTT,CASSLLSYSNQPQHF
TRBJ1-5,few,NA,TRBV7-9,TGTGCCAGCAGCTTCCAGACACCCGATAGCAATCAGCCCCAGCATTTT,CASSFQTPDSNQPQHF
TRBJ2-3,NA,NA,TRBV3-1,TGTGCCAGCAGCCAAGAATGGATAGATACGCAGTATTTT,CASSQEWIDTQYF
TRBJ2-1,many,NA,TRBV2,TGTGCCAGCAGTGAGGGACTGAACAATGAGCAGTTCTTC,CASSEGLNNEQFF
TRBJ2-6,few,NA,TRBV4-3,TGCGCCAGCAGCTTTGAGGTCCGGGCCTCTGGGGCCAACGTCCTGACTTTC,CASSFEVRASGANVLTF
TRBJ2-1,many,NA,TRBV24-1,TGTGCCACCAGTGATTGGGCTGGGGGTAATGAGCAGTTCTTC,CATSDWAGGNEQFF
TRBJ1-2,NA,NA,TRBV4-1,TGCGCCAGCAGCCAATGGGGCGCTCAGGAGGGCTACACCTTC,CASSQWGAQEGYTF
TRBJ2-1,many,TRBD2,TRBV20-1,TGCAGTGCCAAGCGAGCGGGAGTTCACTACAATGAGCAGTTCTTC,CSAKRAGVHYNEQFF
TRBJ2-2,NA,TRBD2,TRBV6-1,TGTGCCAGCAACTACACCACTCCGGGACTAGCGGGTCGCACCGGGGAGCTGTTTTTT,CASNYTTPGLAGRTGELFF
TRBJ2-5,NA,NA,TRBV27,TGTGCCAGCAGTGCCCCCAGAGAGACCCAGTACTTC,CASSAPRETQYF
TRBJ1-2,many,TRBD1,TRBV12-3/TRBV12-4,TGTGCCAGCAGGCCCGGGACAGGGCACTATGGCTACACCTTC,CASRPGTGHYGYTF
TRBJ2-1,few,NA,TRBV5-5,TGTGCCAGCAGCTTGGCACTCGGGAGCCCCTACAATGAGCAGTTCTTC,CASSLALGSPYNEQFF
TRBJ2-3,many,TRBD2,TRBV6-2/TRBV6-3,TGTGCCAGCAGTCACCGCAGACTAGCGGGAGTGGCAGATACGCAGTATTTT,CASSHRRLAGVADTQYF
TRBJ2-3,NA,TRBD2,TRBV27,TGTGCCAGCAGTAAACTAGCGGGAGGGCCTTGGGGCACAGATACGCAGTATTTT,CASSKLAGGPWGTDTQYF
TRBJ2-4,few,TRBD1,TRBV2,TGTGCCAGCACAACACAGGGGGCCGGGAAAAACATTCAGTACTTC,CASTTQGAGKNIQYF
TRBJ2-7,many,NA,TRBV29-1,TGCAGCGTCCTGGGAACCTACGAGCAGTACTTC,CSVLGTYEQYF
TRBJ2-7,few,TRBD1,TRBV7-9,TGTGCCAGCAGCTCCCGGGACAGGGTCCCCCTCGAGCAGTACTTC,CASSSRDRVPLEQYF
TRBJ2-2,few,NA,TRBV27,TGTGCCAGCAGTTACGCCAGGGGATTTTCCGGGGAGCTGTTTTTT,CASSYARGFSGELFF
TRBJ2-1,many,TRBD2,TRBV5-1,TGCGCCAGCAGCCCACGGGACAGCGAAACTAGCGGGAGGGCCAAGTACAATGAGCAGTTCTTC,CASSPRDSETSGRAKYNEQFF
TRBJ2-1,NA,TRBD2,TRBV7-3,TGTGCCAGCAGCCTAACCGGGACTAGCGGGAGTGACAATGAGCAGTTCTTC,CASSLTGTSGSDNEQFF
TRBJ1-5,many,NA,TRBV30,TGTGCCTGGAGTGTACGTCGGGGGCTCGGCAATCAGCCCCAGCATTTT,CAWSVRRGLGNQPQHF
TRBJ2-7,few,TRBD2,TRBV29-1,TGCAGCGTTATAGGGACTAGCGGGATTCGAGAGCAGTACTTC,CSVIGTSGIREQYF
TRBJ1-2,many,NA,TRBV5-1,TGCGCCAGCAGCCTAACTACAGGGAATAACTATGGCTACACCTTC,CASSLTTGNNYGYTF
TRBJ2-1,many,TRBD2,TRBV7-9,TGTGCCAGCAGCCCCGCTGGGACTAGCGGGAGGGTCGGCTCCTACAATGAGCAGTTCTTC,CASSPAGTSGRVGSYNEQFF
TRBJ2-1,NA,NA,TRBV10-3,TGTGCCATCAGTGAGGACAGAAACAATGAGCAGTTCTTC,CAISEDRNNEQFF
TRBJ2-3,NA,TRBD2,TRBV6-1,TGTGCCAGCAGTGAAGCGGGACTAGCGGGAGATACGCAGTATTTT,CASSEAGLAGDTQYF
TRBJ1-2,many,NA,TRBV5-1,TGCGCCAGCAGCTTGCGGGATATCTATGGCTACACCTTC,CASSLRDIYGYTF
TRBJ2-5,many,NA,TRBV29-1,TGCAGCGTTGATGATCCGGAGACCCAGTACTTC,CSVDDPETQYF
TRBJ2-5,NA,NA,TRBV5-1,TGCGCCAGCAGCTTGGGGCAGGACGAGTACTTC,CASSLGQDEYF
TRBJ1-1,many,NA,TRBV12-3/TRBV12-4,TGTGCCAGCAGTCCCGACTCTTTCCCCATCGGCGGGGTCACTGAAGCTTTCTTT,CASSPDSFPIGGVTEAFF
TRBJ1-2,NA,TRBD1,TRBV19,TGTGCCAGTAGTAAGGGCAGAGACAGGGGAATAAGAGATGGCTACACCTTC,CASSKGRDRGIRDGYTF
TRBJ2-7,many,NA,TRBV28,TGTGCCAGCAGTTTGAGCCGGACATCTTACTCCTACGAGCAGTACTTC,CASSLSRTSYSYEQYF
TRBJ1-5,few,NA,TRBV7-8,TGTGCCAGCAGCCCGTACAGGGTAGGGGGGGTCAATCAGCCCCAGCATTTT,CASSPYRVGGVNQPQHF
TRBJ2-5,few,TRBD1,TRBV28,TGTGCCAGCAATGCCGGGACAGTACAAGAGACCCAGTACTTC,CASNAGTVQETQYF
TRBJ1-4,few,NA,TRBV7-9,TGTGCCAGCAGCTTTTTCGGGTCCGCAACTAATGAAAAACTGTTTTTT,CASSFFGSATNEKLFF
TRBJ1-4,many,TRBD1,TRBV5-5,TGTGCCAGCAGCCGAATCCTAAGGGACAGGGTGACTAATGAAAAACTGTTTTTT,CASSRILRDRVTNEKLFF
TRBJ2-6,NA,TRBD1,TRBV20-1,TGCAGTGCTAAACAGCCCCCGCGAGGGACAGGGATTCACTCTGGGGCCAACGTCCTGACTTTC,CSAKQPPRGTGIHSGANVLTF
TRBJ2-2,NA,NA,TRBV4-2,TGTGCCAGCAGCCAAGTAGAAGTGTACCACGGGGAGCTGTTTTTT,CASSQVEVYHGELFF
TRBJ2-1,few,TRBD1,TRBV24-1,TGTGCCACCAGTGATTTGTTTGGCAGGGGGCGGGGTGAGCAGTTCTTC,CATSDLFGRGRGEQFF
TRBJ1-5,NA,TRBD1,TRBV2,TGTGCCAGCAGATTGAAGGGGACAGGGAGCAATCAGCCCCAGCATTTT,CASRLKGTGSNQPQHF
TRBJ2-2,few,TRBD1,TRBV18,TGTGCCAGCTCACGCAGGACAGGGACGAACACCGGGGAGCTGTTTTTT,CASSRRTGTNTGELFF
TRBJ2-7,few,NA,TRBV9,TGTGCCAGCAGCGTAGACCGCTCTGATGACGAGCAGTACTTC,CASSVDRSDDEQYF
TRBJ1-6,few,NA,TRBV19,TGTGCCAGTAGTGAATACCGGGACGGCTTTTATTCACCCCTCCACTTT,CASSEYRDGFYSPLHF
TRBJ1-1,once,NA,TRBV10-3,TGTGCCATCAATAGGGCCCGGGGGACTGAAGCTTTCTTT,CAINRARGTEAFF
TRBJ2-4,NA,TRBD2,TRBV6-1,TGTGCCAGCAGTTCAACTAGCGCCTTACCGGACATTCAGTACTTC,CASSSTSALPDIQYF
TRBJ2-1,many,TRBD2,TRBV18,TGTGCCAGCTCACCACTAGAAGCGGGAGGGCCTTATGAGCAGTTCTTC,CASSPLEAGGPYEQFF
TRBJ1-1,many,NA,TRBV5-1,TGCGCCAGCAGCTCGCAGGATACTATGAACACTGAAGCTTTCTTT,CASSSQDTMNTEAFF
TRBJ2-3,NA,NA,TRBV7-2,TGTGCCAGCAGCTTAGAAGCGGGACACAACGTGGCAGATACGCAGTATTTT,CASSLEAGHNVADTQYF